This T cell receptor beta chain was recovered during a study of T-cell reconstitution after alpha-beta-depleted transplantation in children. This clonotype was seen at least ten times. Preparation of the TCRbeta library used unique molecular identifiers. MiXCR, run by TCRdb on the PCR reads, gives a single entry per CDR3 protein. The sample has 70,000 to 100,000 distinct CDR3 sequences, 9.5% to 15% seen once. This material consisted of PBMCs from the stem cell graft donor, taken from the stem cell graft. The TCR originated in a human donor who donated a stem cell graft to a child with inherited bone marrow failure.

CDR3 sequence: CASSPPGQAGELFF. The DNA for the CDR3 is TGTGCCAGCAGCCCTCCGGGCCAGGCCGGGGAGCTGTTTTTT. The chain combines TRBV7-2 with TRBJ2-2; D call uncertain. Trimming cost V 5 bases and J 6 bases, with 13 bases left between them. The CDR3 is made up of 14 amino acids. Germline-derived CDR1 and CDR2 are SGHTA and FQGNSA.